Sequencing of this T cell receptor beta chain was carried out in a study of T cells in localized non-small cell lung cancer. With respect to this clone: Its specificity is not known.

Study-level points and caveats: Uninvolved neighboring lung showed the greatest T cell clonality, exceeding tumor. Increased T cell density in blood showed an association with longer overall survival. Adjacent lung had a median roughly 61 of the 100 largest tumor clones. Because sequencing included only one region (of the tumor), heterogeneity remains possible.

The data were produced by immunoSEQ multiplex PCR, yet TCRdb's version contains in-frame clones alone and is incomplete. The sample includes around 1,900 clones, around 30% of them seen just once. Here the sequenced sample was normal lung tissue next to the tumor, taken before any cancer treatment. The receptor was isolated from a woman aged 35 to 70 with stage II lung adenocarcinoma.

The CDR3 protein is CASSLGSPSGANVLTF. CDR3 sequence (DNA): TGTGCCAGCAGTTTAGGCAGCCCCTCTGGGGCCAACGTCCTGACTTTC. The gene calls are TRBV28 and TRBJ2-6; D is unclear. The CDR3 contains 16 residues. Trimming pared 2 bases from V and 0 bases from J, leaving 8 bases between. Germline CDR1 MDHEN, CDR2 SYDVKM.